Each of the 6 T cell receptor beta chains below was sequenced from the same sample in a study of T-cell memory formation after mild COVID-19. TCRdb ran MiXCR on the 5' RACE reads and lists one entry per CDR3 protein. The table shows approximately 300,000 distinct CDR3 sequences, with 8% to 9% occurring only once. The specimen was PBMCs or a T cell subset sorted from them (not recorded which). The receptors were gathered from a man between 18 and 29 years old who had mild COVID-19 (a few samples of this study predate the infection). Cell type and time point are not known.

A few counts support this clonotype. V and J are TRBV7-2 and TRBJ1-2, with 8 bases matching TRBD1. This CDR3 contains 15 residues. The germline gives CDR1 SGHTA, CDR2 FQGNSA. V lost 3 bases to trimming and J lost 4 bases; unmatched junction nucleotides: 7. DNA of the CDR3: TGTGCCAGCAGCTTGGGACAGGCAAGAGGCTATGGCTACACCTTC. This gives the protein CASSLGQARGYGYTF.

As concerns this clonotype: This may come from a read error, since a much larger clone is one base off. The CDR3, as DNA: TGTGCCAGCAGAAAGGCGGGGGGGCAAGAGACCCAGTACTTC. Its protein is CASRKAGGQETQYF. This chain joins TRBV7-2 and TRBJ2-5, with TRBD2 identical over 9 bases. The CDR3 has 14 amino acids. With V trimmed by 6 bases and J by 2 bases, 4 bases remained unmatched. Germline CDR1 reads SGHTA; CDR2 reads FQGNSA.

The rearrangement links TRBV4-2 to TRBJ2-7; 9 positions match TRBD1. The germline CDR1 and CDR2 sequences are LGHNA and YNFKEQ. Trimming cost V 4 bases and J 4 bases; bases outside gene matches: 14. There are 17 residues in the CDR3. CDR3 sequence: CASSPPGRDRVSYEQYV. CDR3 DNA sequence: TGTGCCAGCAGCCCCCCCGGCCGGGACAGGGTGAGTTACGAGCAGTACGTC.

The chain is built from TRBV7-2 and TRBJ1-6, with TRBD1 identical over 7 bases. Germline V gene data show CDR1 as SGHTA and CDR2 as FQGNSA. With 4 bases clipped from V and 6 bases from J, the junction kept 6 bases outside the gene matches. This CDR3 spans 15 amino acids. The CDR3, as DNA: TGTGCCAGCAGCTCCTACAGGGGACCTAATTCACCCCTCCACTTT. It translates to CASSSYRGPNSPLHF.

This sequence joins TRBV7-2 and TRBJ2-5; TRBD1 is a possible D gene (6 bases). CDR1 and CDR2 from the germline V gene are SGHTA and FQGNSA. V lost 6 bases and J 5 bases, leaving 19 bases between the germline ends. CDR3 length: 15 amino acids. CDR3 nucleotides: TGTGCCAGCAGGTTGAGGAGGACAGCGGCGGAGACCCAGTACTTC. Translating it yields CASRLRRTAAETQYF.

This chain joins TRBV12-3 or TRBV12-4 and TRBJ1-1; D not certain. The ends were cut back, 5 bases at V and 6 bases at J, with 10 bases in the middle. The CDR3 totals 12 residues. CDR3 sequence: CASSTTRSEAFF. The CDR3 nucleotides read TGTGCCAGCAGTACAACCAGGTCTGAAGCTTTCTTT.